This T cell receptor (beta chain) was obtained from a study of blood T cell repertoires in COVID-19. The germline V and J ends were trimmed by 3 bases and 8 bases, with 13 bases remaining between them. Germline V lookup: CDR1 DFQATT, CDR2 SNEGSKA (reference sequence). The CDR3 loop spans 12 amino acids. Data came from immunoSEQ multiplex PCR; TCRdb stores just in-frame clones and leaves some out. The sample carries 400,000 to 450,000 clones, 80% to 95% recorded once. The receptor was derived from a man aged 18 to 29 who had recovered from COVID-19. Sequences were obtained from PBMCs or T cells enriched from blood (not recorded which). The rearrangement links TRBV20-1 to TRBJ1-1; D uncertain. CDR3 region: CSASQTQLEAFF. In DNA form, the CDR3 reads TGCAGTGCTAGTCAAACGCAGTTAGAAGCTTTCTTT.